This T cell receptor (beta chain) was found in a study of PD-L1 blockade in urothelial cancer. About the study: A median of 141,255 T cells was found in the blood samples.

Locally advanced or metastatic urothelial carcinoma was present in patients. Data came from immunoSEQ multiplex PCR; TCRdb stores just in-frame clones and leaves some out. This table holds 41,000 or so clones, about four fifths found once. The CDR3 spans 13 residues. V was pared by 8 bases and J by 6 bases, with 17 bases between. Germline V gene lookup returns CDR1 MDHEN and CDR2 SYDVKM. Only one count was recorded for this clone. This receptor was obtained from a man aged 60-69 years with urothelial cancer. The genes are TRBV28 and TRBJ2-7; D is perhaps TRBD2 (7 bases). The sample consisted of PBMCs, taken around atezolizumab (anti-PD-L1) treatment. The CDR3 DNA reads as TGTGCCAGCCAAGGGGGGGCCCAGGGCGAGCAGTACTTC. Its protein product is CASQGGAQGEQYF. Based on the CDR3 plus reference TRBV28 and TRBJ2-7, the full variable domain is DVKVTQSSRYLVKRTGEKVFLECVQDMDHENMFWYRQDPGLGLRLIYFSYDVKMKEKGDIPEGYSVSREKKERFSLILESASTNQTSMYLCASQGGAQGEQYFGPGTRLTVT.